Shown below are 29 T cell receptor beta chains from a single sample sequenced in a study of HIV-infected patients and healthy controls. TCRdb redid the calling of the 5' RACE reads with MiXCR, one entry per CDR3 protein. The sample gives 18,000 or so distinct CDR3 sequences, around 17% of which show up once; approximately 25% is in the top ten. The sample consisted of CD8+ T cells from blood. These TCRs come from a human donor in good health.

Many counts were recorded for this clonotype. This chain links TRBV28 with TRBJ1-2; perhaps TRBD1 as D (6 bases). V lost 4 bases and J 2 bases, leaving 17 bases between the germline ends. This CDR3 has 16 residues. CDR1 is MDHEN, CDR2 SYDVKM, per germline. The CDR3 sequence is CASSSRRTALNYGYTF. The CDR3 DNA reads TGTGCCAGCAGTTCGCGACGGACAGCCTTAAACTATGGCTACACCTTC.

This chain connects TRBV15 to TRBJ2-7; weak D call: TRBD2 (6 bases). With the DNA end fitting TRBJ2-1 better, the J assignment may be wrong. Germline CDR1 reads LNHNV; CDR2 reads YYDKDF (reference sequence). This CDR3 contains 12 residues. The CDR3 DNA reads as TGTGCCACCAGCAATGGCGGCGGGGTGCAGTTCTTC. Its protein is CATSNGGGVQFF.

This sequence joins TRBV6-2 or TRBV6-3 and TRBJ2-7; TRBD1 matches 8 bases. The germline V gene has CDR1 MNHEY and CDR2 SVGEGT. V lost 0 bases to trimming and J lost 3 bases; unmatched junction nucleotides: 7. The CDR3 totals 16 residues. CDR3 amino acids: CASSYSPGQGLYEQYF. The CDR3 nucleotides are TGTGCCAGCAGTTACTCCCCAGGACAGGGTCTCTACGAGCAGTACTTC.

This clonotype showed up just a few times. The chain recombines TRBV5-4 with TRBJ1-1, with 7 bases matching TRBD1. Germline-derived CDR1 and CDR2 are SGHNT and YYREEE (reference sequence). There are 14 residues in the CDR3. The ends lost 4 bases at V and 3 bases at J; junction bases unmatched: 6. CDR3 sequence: CASSPRGQHTEAFF. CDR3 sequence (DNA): TGTGCCAGCAGCCCTAGGGGGCAGCACACTGAAGCTTTCTTT. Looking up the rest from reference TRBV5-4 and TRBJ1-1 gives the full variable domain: ETGVTQSPTHLIKTRGQQVTLRCSSQSGHNTVSWYQQALGQGPQFIFQYYREEENGRGNFPPRFSGLQFPNYSSELNVNALELDDSALYLCASSPRGQHTEAFFGQGTRLTVV.

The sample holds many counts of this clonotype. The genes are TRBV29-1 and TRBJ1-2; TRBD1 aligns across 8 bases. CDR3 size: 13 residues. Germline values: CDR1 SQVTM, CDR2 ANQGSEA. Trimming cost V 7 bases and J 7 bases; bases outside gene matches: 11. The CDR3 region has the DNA TGCAGCGCCAGATCCGGGACAGGATTTGGCTACACCTTC. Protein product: CSARSGTGFGYTF.

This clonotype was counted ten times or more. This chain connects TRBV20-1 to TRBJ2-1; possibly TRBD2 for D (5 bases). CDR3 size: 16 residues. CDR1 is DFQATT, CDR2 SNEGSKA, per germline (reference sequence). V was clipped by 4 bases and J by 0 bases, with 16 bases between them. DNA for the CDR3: TGCAGTGCTAACCCGTCCCACGGGGTCTCCTACAATGAGCAGTTCTTC. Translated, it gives CSANPSHGVSYNEQFF.

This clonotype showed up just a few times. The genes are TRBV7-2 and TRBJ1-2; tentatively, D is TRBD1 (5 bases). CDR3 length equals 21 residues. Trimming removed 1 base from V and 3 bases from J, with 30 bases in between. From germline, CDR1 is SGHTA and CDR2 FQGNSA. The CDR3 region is CASSLVVPRWQGEGYDYGYTF. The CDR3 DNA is TGTGCCAGCAGCTTAGTAGTTCCCCGGTGGCAGGGCGAAGGGTATGACTATGGCTACACCTTC.

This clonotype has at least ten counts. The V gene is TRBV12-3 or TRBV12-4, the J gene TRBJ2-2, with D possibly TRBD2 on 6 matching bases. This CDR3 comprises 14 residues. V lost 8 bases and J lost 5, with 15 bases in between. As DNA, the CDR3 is TGTGCCAGCGCACCCCCCGCGGGGACCGGGGAGCTGTTTTTT. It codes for CASAPPAGTGELFF.

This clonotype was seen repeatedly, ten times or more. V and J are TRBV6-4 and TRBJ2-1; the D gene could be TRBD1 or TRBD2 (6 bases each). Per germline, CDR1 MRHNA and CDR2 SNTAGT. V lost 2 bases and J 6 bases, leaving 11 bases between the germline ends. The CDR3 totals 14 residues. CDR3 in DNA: TGTGCCAGCAGTGACGGGGGGCCCTCCAATGAGCAGTTCTTC. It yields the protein CASSDGGPSNEQFF.

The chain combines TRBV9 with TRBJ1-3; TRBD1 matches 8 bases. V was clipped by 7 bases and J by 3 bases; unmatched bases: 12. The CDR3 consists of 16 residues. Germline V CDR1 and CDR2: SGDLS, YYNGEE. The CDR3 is CASGAPRTGLGNTIYF. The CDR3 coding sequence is TGTGCCAGCGGCGCCCCCCGGACAGGGCTTGGAAACACCATATATTTT.

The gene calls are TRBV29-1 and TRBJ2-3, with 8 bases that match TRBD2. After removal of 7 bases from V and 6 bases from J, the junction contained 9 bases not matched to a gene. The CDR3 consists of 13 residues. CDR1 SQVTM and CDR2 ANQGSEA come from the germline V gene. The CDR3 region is CSASGGSTDTQYF. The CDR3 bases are TGCAGCGCCTCGGGGGGGTCTACGGATACGCAGTATTTT.

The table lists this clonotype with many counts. CDR3 bases: TGTGCCAGCAGTCCCGGCGAATCACCCCTCCACTTT. Encoded protein: CASSPGESPLHF. V gene TRBV12-3 or TRBV12-4 combines with J gene TRBJ1-6; D call uncertain. The V gene lost 5 bases and the J gene lost 10 bases, with 9 bases spanning the gap. The CDR3 is 12 amino acids.

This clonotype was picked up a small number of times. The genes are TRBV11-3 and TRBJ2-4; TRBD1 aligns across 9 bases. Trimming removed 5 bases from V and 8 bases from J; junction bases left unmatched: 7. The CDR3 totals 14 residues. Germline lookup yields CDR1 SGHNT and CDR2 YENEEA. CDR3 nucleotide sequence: TGTGCCAGCAGCCTAGGGACAGGGTGGGACATTCAGTACTTC. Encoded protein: CASSLGTGWDIQYF. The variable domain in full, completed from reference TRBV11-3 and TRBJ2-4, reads EAGVVQSPRYKIIEKKQPVAFWCNPISGHNTLYWYLQNLGQGPELLIRYENEEAVDDSQLPKDRFSAERLKGVDSTLKIQPAELGDSAVYLCASSLGTGWDIQYFGAGTRLSVL.

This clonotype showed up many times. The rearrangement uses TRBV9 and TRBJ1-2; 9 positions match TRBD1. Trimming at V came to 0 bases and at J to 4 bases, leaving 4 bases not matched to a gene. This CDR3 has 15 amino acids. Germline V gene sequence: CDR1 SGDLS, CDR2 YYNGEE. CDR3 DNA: TGTGCCAGCAGCGTAGCCGACAGGGGGTCCTATGGCTACACCTTC. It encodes CASSVADRGSYGYTF. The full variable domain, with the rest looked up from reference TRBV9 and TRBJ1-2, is DSGVTQTPKHLITATGQRVTLRCSPRSGDLSVYWYQQSLDQGLQFLIQYYNGEERAKGNILERFSAQQFPDLHSELNLSSLELGDSALYFCASSVADRGSYGYTFGSGTRLTVV.

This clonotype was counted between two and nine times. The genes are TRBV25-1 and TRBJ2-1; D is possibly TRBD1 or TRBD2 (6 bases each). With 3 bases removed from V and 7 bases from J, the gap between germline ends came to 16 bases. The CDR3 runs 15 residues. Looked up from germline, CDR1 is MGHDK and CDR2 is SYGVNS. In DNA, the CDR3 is TGTGCCAGCAGTGAGTGGGGGGCAGGGACTAATGAGCAGTTCTTC. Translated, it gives CASSEWGAGTNEQFF.

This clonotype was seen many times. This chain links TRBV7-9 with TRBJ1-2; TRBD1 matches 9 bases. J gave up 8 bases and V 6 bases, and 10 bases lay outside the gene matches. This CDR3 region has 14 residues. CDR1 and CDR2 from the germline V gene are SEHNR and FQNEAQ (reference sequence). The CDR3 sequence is CASRGPGTGNGYTF. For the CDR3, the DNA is TGTGCCAGCAGGGGGCCCGGGACAGGGAACGGCTACACCTTC.

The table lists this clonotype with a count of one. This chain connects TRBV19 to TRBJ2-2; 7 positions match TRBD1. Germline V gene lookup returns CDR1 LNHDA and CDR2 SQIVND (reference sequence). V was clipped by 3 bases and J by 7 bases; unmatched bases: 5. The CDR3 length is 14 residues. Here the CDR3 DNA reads TGTGCCAGTAGTATTAGTAGGGGGCACGGGGAGCTGTTTTTT. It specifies CASSISRGHGELFF.

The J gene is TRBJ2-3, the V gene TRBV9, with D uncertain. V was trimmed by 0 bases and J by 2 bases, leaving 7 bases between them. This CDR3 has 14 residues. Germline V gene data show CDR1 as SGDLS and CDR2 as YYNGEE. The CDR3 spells CASSVEEFTDTQYF. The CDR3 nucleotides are TGTGCCAGCAGCGTAGAAGAGTTCACAGATACGCAGTATTTT.

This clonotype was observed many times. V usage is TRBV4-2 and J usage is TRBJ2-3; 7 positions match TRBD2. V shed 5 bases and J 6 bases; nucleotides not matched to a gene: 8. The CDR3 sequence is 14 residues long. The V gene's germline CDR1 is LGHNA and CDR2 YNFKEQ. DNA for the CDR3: TGTGCCAGCAGCGGCGGGAGAGGGCAGGATACGCAGTATTTT. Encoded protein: CASSGGRGQDTQYF.

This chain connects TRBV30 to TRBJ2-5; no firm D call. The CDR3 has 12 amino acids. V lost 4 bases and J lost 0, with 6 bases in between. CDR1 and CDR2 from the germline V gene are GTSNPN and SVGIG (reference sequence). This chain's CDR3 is CAWKENQETQYF. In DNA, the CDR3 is TGTGCCTGGAAGGAGAACCAAGAGACCCAGTACTTC.

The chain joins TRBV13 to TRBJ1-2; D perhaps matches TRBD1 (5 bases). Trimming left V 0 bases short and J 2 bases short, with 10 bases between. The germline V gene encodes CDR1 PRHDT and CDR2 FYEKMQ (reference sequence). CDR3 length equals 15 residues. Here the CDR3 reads CASSLGGDENYGYTF. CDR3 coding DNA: TGTGCCAGCAGCTTAGGGGGGGACGAGAACTATGGCTACACCTTC.

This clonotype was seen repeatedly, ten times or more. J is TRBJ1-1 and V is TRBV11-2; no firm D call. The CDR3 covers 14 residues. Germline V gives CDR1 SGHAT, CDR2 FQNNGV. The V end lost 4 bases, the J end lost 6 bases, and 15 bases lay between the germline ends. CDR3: CASSSATGPPEAFF. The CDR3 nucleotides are TGTGCCAGCAGCTCCGCGACGGGCCCACCTGAAGCTTTCTTT.

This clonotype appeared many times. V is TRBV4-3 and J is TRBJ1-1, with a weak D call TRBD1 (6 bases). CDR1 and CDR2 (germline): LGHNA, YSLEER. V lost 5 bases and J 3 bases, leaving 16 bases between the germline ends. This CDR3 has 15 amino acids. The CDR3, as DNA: TGCGCCAGCAGCGAGGAACAGGGATACTACACTGAAGCTTTCTTT. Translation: CASSEEQGYYTEAFF.

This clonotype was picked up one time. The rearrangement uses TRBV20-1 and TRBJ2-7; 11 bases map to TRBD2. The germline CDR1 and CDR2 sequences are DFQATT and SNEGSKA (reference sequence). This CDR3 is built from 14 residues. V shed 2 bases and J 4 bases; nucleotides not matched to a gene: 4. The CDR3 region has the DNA TGCAGTGCTAGACGCACTAGCGGGAGTTACGAGCAGTACTTC. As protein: CSARRTSGSYEQYF.

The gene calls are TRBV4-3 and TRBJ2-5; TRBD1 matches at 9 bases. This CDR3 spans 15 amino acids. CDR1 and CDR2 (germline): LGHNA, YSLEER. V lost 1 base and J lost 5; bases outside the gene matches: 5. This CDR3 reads CASSQGGDRAETQYF. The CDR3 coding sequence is TGCGCCAGCAGCCAAGGGGGGGACAGGGCTGAGACCCAGTACTTC.

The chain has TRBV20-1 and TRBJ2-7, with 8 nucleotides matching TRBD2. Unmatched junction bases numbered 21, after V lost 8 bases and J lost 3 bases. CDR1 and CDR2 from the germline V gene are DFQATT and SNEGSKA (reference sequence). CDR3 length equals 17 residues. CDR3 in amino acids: CSSPPGVSTSGDYEQYF. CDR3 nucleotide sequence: TGCAGTTCCCCGCCCGGGGTTTCAACTAGCGGTGACTACGAGCAGTACTTC.

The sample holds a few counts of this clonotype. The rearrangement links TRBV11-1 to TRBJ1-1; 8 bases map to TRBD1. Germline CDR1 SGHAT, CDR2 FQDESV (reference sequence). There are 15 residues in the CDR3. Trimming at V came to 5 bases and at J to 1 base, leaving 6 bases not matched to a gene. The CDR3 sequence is CASSIGTGPNTEAFF. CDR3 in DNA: TGTGCCAGCAGCATCGGGACAGGACCGAACACTGAAGCTTTCTTT.

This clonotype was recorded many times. DNA for the CDR3: TGTGCCAGCAGTTTTACCGTCGGCTACGAGCAGTACTTC. Translated, it gives CASSFTVGYEQYF. The chain couples TRBV27 to TRBJ2-7; D is unclear. The V gene lost 3 bases and the J gene lost 3 bases, with 9 bases spanning the gap. From germline, CDR1 is MNHEY and CDR2 SMNVEV (reference sequence). This CDR3 has 13 amino acids.

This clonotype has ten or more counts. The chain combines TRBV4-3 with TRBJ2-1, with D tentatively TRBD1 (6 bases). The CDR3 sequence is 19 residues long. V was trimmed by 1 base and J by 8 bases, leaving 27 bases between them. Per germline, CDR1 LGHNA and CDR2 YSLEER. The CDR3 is CASSQALPRGATSGDEQFF. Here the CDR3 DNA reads TGCGCCAGCAGCCAAGCCCTCCCACGGGGAGCAACGTCAGGGGATGAGCAGTTCTTC.